A single sample is the source of the 18 T cell receptor beta chains below, sequenced in a study of graft-versus-host responses after intestinal transplantation. The protocol was immunoSEQ multiplex PCR, while the TCRdb copy is restricted to in-frame clones and leaves out a portion. The sample lists 35,000 to 45,000 clones, more than 80% occurring once. The sample consisted of PBMCs, taken roughly 780 days after intestinal transplantation. The receptors were sampled from a human patient who received an intestinal transplant, so some T cells may come from the graft donor.

A word on this clone: This specimen includes other DNA sequences encoding the same CDR3. This chain links TRBV6-5 with TRBJ2-3, with D possibly TRBD2 on 6 matching bases. Germline CDR1 reads MNHEY; CDR2 reads SVGAGI. CDR3 size: 14 residues. V was trimmed by 3 bases and J by 1 base, leaving 8 bases between them. CDR3 nucleotide sequence: TGTGCCAGCAGTTATGGCGGGGGCACAGATACGCAGTATTTT. Protein product: CASSYGGGTDTQYF.

The gene calls are TRBV6-1 and TRBJ2-7; D possibly corresponds to TRBD1 (6 bases). The CDR3 is made up of 14 amino acids. With 5 bases removed from V and 2 bases from J, the gap between germline ends came to 13 bases. CDR1 is MNHNS, CDR2 SASEGT, per germline. As DNA, the CDR3 is TGTGCCAGCAGTCCAAGACAGGCGACCTACGAGCAGTACTTC. Translated: CASSPRQATYEQYF.

The chain joins TRBV5-6 to TRBJ1-6, with D possibly matching TRBD1 (5 bases). CDR1 is SGHDT, CDR2 YYEEEE, per germline. Trimming took off 10 bases at V and 5 bases at J, with 19 bases between the two ends. CDR3 length equals 15 residues. The CDR3 loop is CAGQLVRGDNSPLHF. DNA of the CDR3: TGTGCCGGACAACTGGTTAGGGGCGATAATTCACCCCTCCACTTT.

This clone was found once. The rearrangement uses TRBV29-1 and TRBJ1-2; the match to TRBD1 covers 7 bases. The CDR3 is made up of 11 amino acids. Germline lookup yields CDR1 SQVTM and CDR2 ANQGSEA. V gave up 2 bases and J gave up 7 bases; unmatched junction bases: 1. The CDR3 sequence is CSVEQGGGYTF. CDR3 coding DNA: TGCAGCGTTGAACAGGGGGGTGGCTACACCTTC.

J is TRBJ2-7 and V is TRBV4-1; 7 bases align to TRBD1. Looked up from germline, CDR1 is MGHRA and CDR2 is YSYEKL. The CDR3 contains 16 residues. Trimming took 5 bases from V and 5 from J; bases not matched to a gene: 15. This CDR3 reads CASSSQDRVLANEQYF. The CDR3 DNA reads as TGCGCCAGCAGCAGCCAAGACAGGGTCCTCGCCAACGAGCAGTACTTC.

The CDR3 region is CASSRKLAGDQGPQHF. CDR3 coding DNA: TGTGCCAGCAGCCGCAAGCTAGCGGGGGACCAGGGGCCCCAGCATTTT. The gene calls are TRBV4-2 and TRBJ1-5; D might be TRBD1 (5 bases). Germline loops: CDR1 LGHNA, CDR2 YNFKEQ. The CDR3 is made up of 16 amino acids. Trimming took off 4 bases at V and 9 bases at J, with 22 bases between the two ends.

This sequence joins TRBV27 and TRBJ2-3; 9 nucleotides match TRBD2. After removal of 3 bases from V and 1 base from J, the junction contained 11 bases not matched to a gene. The CDR3 spans 18 residues. From germline, CDR1 is MNHEY and CDR2 SMNVEV (reference sequence). The CDR3 protein is CASSLLFRGGRGTDTQYF. The DNA of the CDR3 is TGTGCCAGCAGTTTGCTCTTCCGGGGCGGGAGGGGCACAGATACGCAGTATTTT.

This clone was seen a single time. V usage is TRBV11-2 and J usage is TRBJ1-5; D is unresolved. V lost 2 bases and J lost 4, with 3 bases in between. Per the germline V gene, CDR1 is SGHAT and CDR2 is FQNNGV. The CDR3 is made up of 12 amino acids. CDR3 loop: CASSLNNQPQHF. DNA for the CDR3: TGTGCCAGCAGCTTAAATAATCAGCCCCAGCATTTT.

The count of this clone is one. The V gene is TRBV4-1, the J gene TRBJ2-7, with D possibly TRBD1 on 6 matching bases. Germline assignment: CDR1 MGHRA and CDR2 YSYEKL. The CDR3 totals 15 residues. V was clipped by 6 bases and J by 1 base, with 16 bases between them. In nucleotides, the CDR3 is TGCGCCAGCAGACATACGATGGACAGTTCCTACGAGCAGTACTTC. Translated, it gives CASRHTMDSSYEQYF.

This clone was picked up one time. The chain recombines TRBV10-3 with TRBJ2-1; D not certain. V lost 4 bases, J lost 9 bases, and 16 bases lay in between. Germline V lookup: CDR1 ENHRY, CDR2 SYGVKD. The CDR3 has 14 amino acids. The CDR3 is CAISASQTATEQFF. The CDR3, as DNA: TGTGCCATCAGTGCGTCACAAACTGCCACTGAGCAGTTCTTC.

The rearrangement joins TRBV5-1 to TRBJ1-1; no firm D call. Germline CDR1 reads SGHRS; CDR2 reads YFSETQ. The CDR3 is made up of 14 amino acids. V shed 0 bases and J shed 1 base, with 7 bases lying between them. CDR3 region: CASSLVRENTEAFF. The CDR3 region has the DNA TGCGCCAGCAGCTTGGTTCGGGAGAACACTGAAGCTTTCTTT.

This chain joins TRBV4-1 and TRBJ1-6; a possible D gene is TRBD1 (6 bases). V was trimmed by 4 bases and J by 9 bases, leaving 22 bases between them. The CDR3 has 17 residues. In germline, CDR1 is MGHRA, CDR2 YSYEKL. CDR3 amino acids: CASSLTGGAANRSPLHF. CDR3 bases: TGCGCCAGCAGCCTGACCGGGGGGGCTGCCAACCGTTCACCCCTCCACTTT.

V usage is TRBV19 and J usage is TRBJ2-1; TRBD1 matches at 9 bases. Trimming cost V 5 bases and J 3 bases; bases outside gene matches: 5. Germline values: CDR1 LNHDA, CDR2 SQIVND (reference sequence). This CDR3 is 15 amino acids long. CDR3 sequence (DNA): TGTGCCAGTAGTCAGAGACAGGGGGACTACAATGAGCAGTTCTTC. It is translated as CASSQRQGDYNEQFF.

This clone was seen a single time. This chain uses TRBV5-1 with TRBJ2-1; 9 bases match TRBD2. V was pared by 4 bases and J by 0 bases, with 8 bases of the junction left unmatched. Looked up from germline, CDR1 is SGHRS and CDR2 is YFSETQ. CDR3 length: 17 residues. CDR3 protein: CASSGGRGLSSYNEQFF. The DNA of the CDR3 is TGCGCCAGCAGCGGCGGGAGGGGGCTTAGCTCCTACAATGAGCAGTTCTTC.

This chain links TRBV28 with TRBJ2-7; 8 bases line up with TRBD2. The V and J ends lost 2 bases and 3 bases, in that order; junction bases with no gene match: 6. Germline CDR1 MDHEN, CDR2 SYDVKM. This CDR3 contains 15 residues. The CDR3 sequence: CASSLPRAGGYEQYF. As DNA, the CDR3 is TGTGCCAGCAGTTTACCTAGGGCGGGAGGCTACGAGCAGTACTTC.

J is TRBJ2-3 and V is TRBV11-2, with a possible D match to TRBD1 (5 bases). The germline CDR1 and CDR2 sequences are SGHAT and FQNNGV. Deletions cut 5 bases from V and 0 bases from J, with 24 bases between. The CDR3 has 19 amino acids. CDR3 in DNA: TGTGCCAGCAGCCCCAAGGGATGGCAAGGGGCCCTTAGCACAGATACGCAGTATTTT. Residues: CASSPKGWQGALSTDTQYF.

As to this clone: The limits of the CDR3 on the DNA are not certain, so only TCRdb's listed CDR3 is given. The V and J genes are TRBV7-3 and TRBJ2-2; whether TRBD2, the table's D call, matches the DNA was not checked. The CDR3 is made up of 15 amino acids, end residues included. Per the germline V gene, CDR1 is SGHTA and CDR2 is FQGTGA. CDR3 sequence reads: CASSLGIRTPGSCFF.

The chain couples TRBV27 to TRBJ1-2, with D hard to call. V lost 2 bases and J 4 bases, leaving 17 bases between the germline ends. The CDR3 loop spans 16 amino acids. Per germline, CDR1 MNHEY and CDR2 SMNVEV (reference sequence). The CDR3 sequence is CASSLGPPGVGYGYTF. CDR3 DNA sequence: TGTGCCAGCAGTTTAGGCCCCCCGGGTGTTGGCTATGGCTACACCTTC.